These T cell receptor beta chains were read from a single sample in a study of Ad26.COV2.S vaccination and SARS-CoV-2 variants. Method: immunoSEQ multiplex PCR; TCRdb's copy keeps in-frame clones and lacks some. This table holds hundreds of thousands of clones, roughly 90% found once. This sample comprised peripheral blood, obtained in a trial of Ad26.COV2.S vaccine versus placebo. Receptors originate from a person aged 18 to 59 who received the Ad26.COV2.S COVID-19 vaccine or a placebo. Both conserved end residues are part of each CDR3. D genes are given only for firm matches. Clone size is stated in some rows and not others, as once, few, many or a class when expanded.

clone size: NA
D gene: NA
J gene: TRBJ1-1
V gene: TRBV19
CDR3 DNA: TGTGCCAGTAGCTTAGATGGGTACACTGAAGCTTTCTTT
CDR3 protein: CASSLDGYTEAFF

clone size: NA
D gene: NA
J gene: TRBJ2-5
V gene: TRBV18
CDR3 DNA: TGTGCCAGCTCAGCAGGGGAGGAGACCCAGTACTTC
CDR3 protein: CASSAGEETQYF

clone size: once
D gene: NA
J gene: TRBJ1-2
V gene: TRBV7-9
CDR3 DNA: TGTGCCAGCAGTTTTCCCCTTAATCTCCATGGCTACACCTTC
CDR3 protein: CASSFPLNLHGYTF

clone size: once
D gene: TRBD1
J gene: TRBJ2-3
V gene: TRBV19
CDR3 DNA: TGTGCCACCTCCGGGACAGACTCCCCCACAGATACGCAGTATTTT
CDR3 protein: CATSGTDSPTDTQYF

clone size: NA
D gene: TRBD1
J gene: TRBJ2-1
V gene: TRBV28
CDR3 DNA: TGTGCCAGCAGTTCCCCCGGGACAGGGGGTTACAATGAGCAGTTCTTC
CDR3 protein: CASSSPGTGGYNEQFF

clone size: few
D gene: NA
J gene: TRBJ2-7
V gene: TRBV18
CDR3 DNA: TGTGCCAGCTCACCACCGAGTGGGTACGAGCAGTACTTC
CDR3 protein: CASSPPSGYEQYF

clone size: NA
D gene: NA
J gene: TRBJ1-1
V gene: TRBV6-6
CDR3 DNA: TGTGCCAGCAGTTATGGACAATACATAAACACTGAAGCCTTCTTT
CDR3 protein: CASSYGQYINTEAFF

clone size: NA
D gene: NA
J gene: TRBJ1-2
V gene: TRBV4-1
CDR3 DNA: TGCGCCAGCAGCCAAGATCCTCTGTCGGATGGCTACACCTTC
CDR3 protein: CASSQDPLSDGYTF

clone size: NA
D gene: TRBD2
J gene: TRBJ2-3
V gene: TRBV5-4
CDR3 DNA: TGTGCCAGCACCGGAGCGGGGGGGCCCTTTACGCAGTATTTT
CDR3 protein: CASTGAGGPFTQYF

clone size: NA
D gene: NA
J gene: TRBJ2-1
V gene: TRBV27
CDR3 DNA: TGTGCCTCTACGTTGAGTTCCTACAATGAGCAGTTCTTC
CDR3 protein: CASTLSSYNEQFF

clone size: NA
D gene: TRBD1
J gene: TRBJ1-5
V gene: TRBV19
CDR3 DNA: TGTGCCAGTAGTATCAGGACAGGGGTCGGGTATAGCAATCAGCCCCAGCATTTT
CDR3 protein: CASSIRTGVGYSNQPQHF

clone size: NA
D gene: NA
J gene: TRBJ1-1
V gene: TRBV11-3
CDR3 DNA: TGTGCCAGCAGCTTGACGACAGCTTCATATAACACTGAAGCTTTCTTT
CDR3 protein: CASSLTTASYNTEAFF

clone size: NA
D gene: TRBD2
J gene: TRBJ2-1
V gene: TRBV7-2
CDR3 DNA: TGTGCCAGCAGCGCCAAGCTCGCCCCGGGGGGGCCAGTTTGGCAGTTCTTC
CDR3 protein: CASSAKLAPGGPVWQFF

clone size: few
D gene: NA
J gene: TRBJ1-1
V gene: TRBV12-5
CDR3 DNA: TGTGCTACCCTGGCCCCGAGTGGGACTGAAGCTTTCTTT
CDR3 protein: CATLAPSGTEAFF

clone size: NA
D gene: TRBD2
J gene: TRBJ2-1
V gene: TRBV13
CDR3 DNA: TGTGCCAGCAGCCAAAGACTAGCGGGGGCCAACAATGAGCAGTTCTTC
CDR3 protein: CASSQRLAGANNEQFF

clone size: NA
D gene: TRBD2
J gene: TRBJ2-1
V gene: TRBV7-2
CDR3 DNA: TGTGCCAGCAGCCCGCGGGGGGGCGGAAATGAGCAGTTCTTC
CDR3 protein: CASSPRGGGNEQFF

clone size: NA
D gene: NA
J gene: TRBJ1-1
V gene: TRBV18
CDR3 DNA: TGTGCCAGCTCACCACCGGGCAGTATAGCGGTCATGAACACTGAAGCTTTCTTT
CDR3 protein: CASSPPGSIAVMNTEAFF

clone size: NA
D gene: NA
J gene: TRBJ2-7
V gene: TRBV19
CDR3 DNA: TGTGCCAGTACAGAGACAGGCCAGGGGCCCCAGGGATTTATATACGAGCAGTACTTC
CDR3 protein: CASTETGQGPQGFIYEQYF

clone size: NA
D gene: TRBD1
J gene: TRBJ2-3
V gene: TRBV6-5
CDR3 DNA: TGTGCCAGCATCCAGGGGGTTGGATCCACAGATACGCAGTATTTT
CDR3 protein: CASIQGVGSTDTQYF

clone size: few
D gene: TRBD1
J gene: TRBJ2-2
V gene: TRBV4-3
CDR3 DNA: TGCGCCAGCAGCCGGTGGACAGGGGAGGTAGCCGGGGAGCTGTTTTTT
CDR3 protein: CASSRWTGEVAGELFF

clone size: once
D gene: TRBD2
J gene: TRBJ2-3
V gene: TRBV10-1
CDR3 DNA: TGCGCCAGCAGTTTAGCGGGAAGCACAGATACGCAGTATTTT
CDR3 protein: CASSLAGSTDTQYF

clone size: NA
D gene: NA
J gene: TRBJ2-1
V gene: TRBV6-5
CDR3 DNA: TGTGCCAGCAGTTACACGGGACCTTACAATGAGCAGTTCTTC
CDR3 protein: CASSYTGPYNEQFF

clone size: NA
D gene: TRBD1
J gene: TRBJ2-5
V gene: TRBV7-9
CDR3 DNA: TGTGCCAGCACCGGACAGGTCCAAGAGACCCAGTACTTC
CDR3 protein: CASTGQVQETQYF

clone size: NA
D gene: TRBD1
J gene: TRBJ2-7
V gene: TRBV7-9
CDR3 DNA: TGTGCCAGCAGCTGGACAGGGTCCCCCTACGAGCAGTACTTC
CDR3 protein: CASSWTGSPYEQYF

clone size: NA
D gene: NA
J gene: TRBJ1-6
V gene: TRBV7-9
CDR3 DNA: TGTGCCAGCAGCTTAGTTTTGGAAGGGGCTTGGTCACCCCTCCACTTT
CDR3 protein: CASSLVLEGAWSPLHF

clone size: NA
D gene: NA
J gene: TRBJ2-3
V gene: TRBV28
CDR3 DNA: TGTGCCAGCAGTTACAGGGATACGCAGTATTTT
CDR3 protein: CASSYRDTQYF

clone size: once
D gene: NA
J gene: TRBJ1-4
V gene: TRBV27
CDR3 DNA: TGTGCCAGCAGTAAATCGTACAGTACAACTAATGAAAAACTGTTTTTT
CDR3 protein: CASSKSYSTTNEKLFF

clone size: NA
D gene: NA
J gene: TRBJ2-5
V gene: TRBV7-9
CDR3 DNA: TGTGCCAGCAGCTTAGTGGGGTTAGCTGAAGAGACCCAGTACTTC
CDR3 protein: CASSLVGLAEETQYF

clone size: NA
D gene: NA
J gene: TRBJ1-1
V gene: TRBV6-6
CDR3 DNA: TGTGCCAGCAGTTACTCAGGAGGGGAGACTGAAGCTTTCTTT
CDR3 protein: CASSYSGGETEAFF

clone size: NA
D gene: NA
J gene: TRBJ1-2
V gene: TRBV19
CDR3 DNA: TGTGCCAGTAGGGTACAGGGTCCAAATAACTATGGCTACACCTTC
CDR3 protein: CASRVQGPNNYGYTF

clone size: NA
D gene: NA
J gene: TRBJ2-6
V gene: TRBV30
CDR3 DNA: TGTGCCTGGAGTAGGGGAGCGGCCAACGTCCTGACTTTC
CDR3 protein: CAWSRGAANVLTF

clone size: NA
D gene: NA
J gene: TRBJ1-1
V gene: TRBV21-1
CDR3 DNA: TGTGCCAGCAGCAGCTGGGACAGGGGGATCGGTTGGAACACTGAAGCTTTCTTT
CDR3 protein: CASSSWDRGIGWNTEAFF

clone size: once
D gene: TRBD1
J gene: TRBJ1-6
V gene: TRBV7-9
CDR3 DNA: TGTGCCAGCAGCTTAGGGACAGGGGTAAATTCACCCCTCCACTTT
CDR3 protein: CASSLGTGVNSPLHF

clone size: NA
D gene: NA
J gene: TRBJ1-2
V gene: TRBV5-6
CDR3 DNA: TGTGCCAGCAGCCCCCCGGGACATCCGAACTATGGCTACACCTTC
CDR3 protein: CASSPPGHPNYGYTF

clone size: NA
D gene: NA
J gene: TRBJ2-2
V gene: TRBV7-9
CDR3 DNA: TGTGCCAGCAGCCAATCCGGGGTGGGCCCGTTGGGCACCGGGGAGCTGTTTTTT
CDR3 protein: CASSQSGVGPLGTGELFF

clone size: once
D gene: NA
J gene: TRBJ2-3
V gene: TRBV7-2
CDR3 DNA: TGTGCCAGCAGCTTTGGGGGTGGGGATACGCAGTATTTT
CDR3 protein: CASSFGGGDTQYF

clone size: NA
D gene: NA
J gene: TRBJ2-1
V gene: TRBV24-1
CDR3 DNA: TGTGCCACCAGCGCAGGGTATGAGGAGCAGTTCTTC
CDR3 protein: CATSAGYEEQFF

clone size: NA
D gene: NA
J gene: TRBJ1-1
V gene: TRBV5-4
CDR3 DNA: TGTGCCAGCAGCCCAGGGTTAGGGGACACTGAAGCTTTCTTT
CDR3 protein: CASSPGLGDTEAFF

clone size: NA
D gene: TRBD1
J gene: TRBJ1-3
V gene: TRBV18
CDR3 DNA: TGTGCCAGCTCACCACTCGACAGGGGGCCTGGAAACACCATATATTTT
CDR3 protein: CASSPLDRGPGNTIYF

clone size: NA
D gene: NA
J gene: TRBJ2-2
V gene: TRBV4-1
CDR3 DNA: TGCGCCAGCAGCCAAGTCAGGCTCTTCGGGGAGCTGTTTTTT
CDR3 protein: CASSQVRLFGELFF

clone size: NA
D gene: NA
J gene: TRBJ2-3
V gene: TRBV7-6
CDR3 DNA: TGTGCCAGCAGCCCGAGTGGACACTACCTCCCAGATACGCAGTATTTT
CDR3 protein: CASSPSGHYLPDTQYF

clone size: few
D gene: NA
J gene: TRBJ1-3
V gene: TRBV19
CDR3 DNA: TGTGCCAGTAGTATAGGGGGCTTCGGAAACACCATATATTTT
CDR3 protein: CASSIGGFGNTIYF

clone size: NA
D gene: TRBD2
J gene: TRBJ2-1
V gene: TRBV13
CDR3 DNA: TGTGCCAGCAGCCCAGGACTAGCGGGGGGTTACAATGAGCAGTTCTTC
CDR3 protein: CASSPGLAGGYNEQFF

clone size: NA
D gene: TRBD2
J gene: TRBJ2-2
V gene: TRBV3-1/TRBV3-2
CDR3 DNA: TGTGCCAGCAGCCAGTATGCTAGCGGGGGCCTAGCCGGGGAGCTGTTTTTT
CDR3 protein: CASSQYASGGLAGELFF

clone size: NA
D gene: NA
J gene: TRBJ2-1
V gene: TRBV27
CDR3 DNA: TGTGCCAGCAGGATTTACAATGAGCAGTTCTTC
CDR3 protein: CASRIYNEQFF